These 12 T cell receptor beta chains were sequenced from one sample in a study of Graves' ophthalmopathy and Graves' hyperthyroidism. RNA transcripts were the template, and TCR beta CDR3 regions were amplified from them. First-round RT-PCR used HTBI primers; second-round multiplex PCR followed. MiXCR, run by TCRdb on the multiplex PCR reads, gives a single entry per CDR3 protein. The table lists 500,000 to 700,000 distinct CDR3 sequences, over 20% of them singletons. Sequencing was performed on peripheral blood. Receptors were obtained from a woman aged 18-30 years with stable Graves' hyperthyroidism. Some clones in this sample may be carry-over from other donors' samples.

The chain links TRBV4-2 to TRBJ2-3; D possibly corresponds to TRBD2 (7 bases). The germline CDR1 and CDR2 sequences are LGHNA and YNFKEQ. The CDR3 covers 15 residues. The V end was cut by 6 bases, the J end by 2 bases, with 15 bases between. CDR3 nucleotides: TGTGCCAGCAGTACAAGGGGGGGGTCCACAGATACGCAGTATTTT. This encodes CASSTRGGSTDTQYF.

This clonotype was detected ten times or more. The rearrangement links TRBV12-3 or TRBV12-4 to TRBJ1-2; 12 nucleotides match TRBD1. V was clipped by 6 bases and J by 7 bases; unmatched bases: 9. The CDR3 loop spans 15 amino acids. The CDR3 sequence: CASRPGQGAFFGYTF. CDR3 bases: TGTGCCAGCAGGCCGGGACAGGGGGCTTTTTTTGGCTACACCTTC.

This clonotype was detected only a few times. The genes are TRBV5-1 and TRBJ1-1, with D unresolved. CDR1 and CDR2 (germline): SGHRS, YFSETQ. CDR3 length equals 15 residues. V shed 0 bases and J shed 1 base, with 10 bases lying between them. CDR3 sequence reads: CASSLEALGNTEAFF. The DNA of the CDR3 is TGCGCCAGCAGCTTGGAGGCCCTGGGGAACACTGAAGCTTTCTTT.

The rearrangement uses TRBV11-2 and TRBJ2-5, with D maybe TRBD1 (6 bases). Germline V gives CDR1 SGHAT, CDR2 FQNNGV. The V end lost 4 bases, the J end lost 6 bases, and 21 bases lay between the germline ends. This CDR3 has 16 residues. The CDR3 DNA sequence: TGTGCCAGCAGCTCCACACAAACAGGGTTGGGAAAGACCCAGTACTTC. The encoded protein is CASSSTQTGLGKTQYF.

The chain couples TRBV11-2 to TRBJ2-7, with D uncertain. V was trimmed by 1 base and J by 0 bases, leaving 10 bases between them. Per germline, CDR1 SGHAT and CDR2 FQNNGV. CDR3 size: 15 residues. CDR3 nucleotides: TGTGCCAGCAGCTTAGCTCGACACAGCTCCTACGAGCAGTACTTC. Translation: CASSLARHSSYEQYF.

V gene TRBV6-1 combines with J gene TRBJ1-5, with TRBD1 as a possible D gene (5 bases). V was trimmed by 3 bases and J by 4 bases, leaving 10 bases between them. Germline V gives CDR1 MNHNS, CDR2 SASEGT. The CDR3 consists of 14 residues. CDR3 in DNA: TGTGCCAGCAGTGACCGCTGGGGGAATCAGCCCCAGCATTTT. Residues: CASSDRWGNQPQHF.

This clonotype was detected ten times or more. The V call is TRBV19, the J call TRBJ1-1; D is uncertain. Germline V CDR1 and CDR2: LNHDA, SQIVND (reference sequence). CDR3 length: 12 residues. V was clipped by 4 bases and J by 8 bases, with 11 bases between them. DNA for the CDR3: TGTGCCAGTAGTAGCGACGGTGGGGAAGCTTTCTTT. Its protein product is CASSSDGGEAFF. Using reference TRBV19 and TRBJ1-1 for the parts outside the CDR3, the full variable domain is DGGITQSPKYLFRKEGQNVTLSCEQNLNHDAMYWYRQDPGQGLRLIYYSQIVNDFQKGDIAEGYSVSREKKESFPLTVTSAQKNPTAFYLCASSSDGGEAFFGQGTRLTVV.

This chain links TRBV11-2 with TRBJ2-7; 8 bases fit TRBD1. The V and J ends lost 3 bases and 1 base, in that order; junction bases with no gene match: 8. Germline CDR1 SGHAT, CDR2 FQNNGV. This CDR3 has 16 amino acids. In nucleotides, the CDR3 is TGTGCCAGCAGCTTCGATGGGACAGGATCGTCCTACGAGCAGTACTTC. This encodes CASSFDGTGSSYEQYF.

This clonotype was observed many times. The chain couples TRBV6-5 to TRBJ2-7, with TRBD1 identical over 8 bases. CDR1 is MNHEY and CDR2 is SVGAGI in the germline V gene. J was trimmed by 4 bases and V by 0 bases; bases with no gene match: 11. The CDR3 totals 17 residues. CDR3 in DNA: TGTGCCAGCAGTTACTCGAGGGTCCGGGGACAGGATTACGAGCAGTACTTC. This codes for CASSYSRVRGQDYEQYF.

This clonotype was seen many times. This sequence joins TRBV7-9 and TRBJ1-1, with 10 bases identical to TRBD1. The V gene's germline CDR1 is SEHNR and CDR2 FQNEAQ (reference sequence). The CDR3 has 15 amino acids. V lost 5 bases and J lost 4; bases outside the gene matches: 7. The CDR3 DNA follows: TGTGCCAGCAGCCGACCGACAGGGGGCGGCACTGAAGCTTTCTTT. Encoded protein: CASSRPTGGGTEAFF.

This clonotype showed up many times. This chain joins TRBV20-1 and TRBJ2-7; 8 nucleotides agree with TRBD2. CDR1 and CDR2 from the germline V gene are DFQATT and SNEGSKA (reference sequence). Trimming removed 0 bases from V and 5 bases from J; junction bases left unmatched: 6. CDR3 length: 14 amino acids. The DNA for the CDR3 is TGCAGTGCTAGAGATGGGCGGGAGGCACACGAGCAGTACTTC. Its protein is CSARDGREAHEQYF.

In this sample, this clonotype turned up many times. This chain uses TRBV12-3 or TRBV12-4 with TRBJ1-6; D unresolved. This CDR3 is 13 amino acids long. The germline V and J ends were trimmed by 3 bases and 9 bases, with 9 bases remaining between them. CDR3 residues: CASSFLGGSPLHF. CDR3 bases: TGTGCCAGCAGTTTCCTCGGAGGTTCACCCCTCCACTTT.